The next 18 T cell receptor beta chains were all read from a single sample in a study of cytomegalovirus exposure and HLA in healthy donors (dated by TCRdb to 2016 to 2017). The method behind the library was the immunoSEQ multiplex PCR assay. For the multiplex PCR, a mixture combining 60 forward primers for TCR Vbeta segments and 13 reverse primers for TCR Jbeta segments was used. As stored in TCRdb, this immuneACCESS dataset retains in-frame rearrangements with V and J assigned. A fraction of the clones does not appear; measured against another copy, unresolved V genes explain less than half of the discrepancy, and the remainder lacks a known reason. In this sample the table shows 85,000 to 130,000 clones, 9.5% to 13% of which occur a single time. The ten largest clones capture 5.8% of the sample. Sequenced sample: PBMCs. These receptors were taken from a man aged 35 to 55 in good health and CMV-seropositive.

The chain uses TRBV4-3 and TRBJ2-3, with 10 bases that match TRBD2. V lost 1 base and J lost 4; bases outside the gene matches: 5. Germline-derived CDR1 and CDR2 are LGHNA and YSLEER. The CDR3 spans 16 residues. The CDR3 spells CASSQVSSGRSDTQYF. The CDR3 nucleotides read TGCGCCAGCAGCCAAGTTTCTAGCGGGAGATCAGATACGCAGTATTTT.

The chain links TRBV2 to TRBJ2-3; 11 bases match TRBD1. Germline V gives CDR1 SNHLY, CDR2 FYNNEI. V gave up 7 bases and J gave up 6 bases; unmatched junction bases: 12. This CDR3 comprises 16 residues. The CDR3, as DNA: TGTGCCAGCACACCGGGACAGGGGGTGGTTACGGATACGCAGTATTTT. Protein sequence: CASTPGQGVVTDTQYF. Looking up the rest from reference TRBV2 and TRBJ2-3 gives the full variable domain: EPEVTQTPSHQVTQMGQEVILRCVPISNHLYFYWYRQILGQKVEFLVSFYNNEISEKSEIFDDQFSVERPDGSNFTLKIRSTKLEDSAMYFCASTPGQGVVTDTQYFGPGTRLTVL.

This sequence joins TRBV5-4 and TRBJ2-2, with 10 bases identical to TRBD1. J gave up 5 bases and V 4 bases, and 8 bases lay outside the gene matches. Germline V gene sequence: CDR1 SGHNT, CDR2 YYREEE (reference sequence). This CDR3 contains 16 residues. CDR3 nucleotide sequence: TGTGCCAGCAGCCCTAGACAGGGGGCAGGAACCGGGGAGCTGTTTTTT. As protein: CASSPRQGAGTGELFF.

This clone showed up just a few times. This chain links TRBV5-1 with TRBJ2-1, with 13 bases lining up with TRBD2. The germline V gene has CDR1 SGHRS and CDR2 YFSETQ. This CDR3 contains 16 residues. J lost 8 bases, V lost 6 bases, and 11 bases had no gene match. CDR3 coding DNA: TGCGCCAGCACCTTACTTAGACTAGCGGGAGGAGATGAGCAGTTCTTC. This sequence encodes CASTLLRLAGGDEQFF. The complete variable domain, with remaining parts taken from reference TRBV5-1 and TRBJ2-1, reads KAGVTQTPRYLIKTRGQQVTLSCSPISGHRSVSWYQQTPGQGLQFLFEYFSETQRNKGNFPGRFSGRQFSNSRSEMNVSTLELGDSALYLCASTLLRLAGGDEQFFGPGTRLTVL.

The genes are TRBV11-3 and TRBJ2-1; 8 positions match TRBD2. V was clipped by 4 bases and J by 10 bases; unmatched bases: 6. CDR1 and CDR2 from the germline V gene are SGHNT and YENEEA. The CDR3 sequence is 13 residues long. DNA of the CDR3: TGTGCCAGCAGCTCAAACATAGCGGGAGAGCAGTTCTTC. It codes for CASSSNIAGEQFF.

The chain is built from TRBV19 and TRBJ2-2; TRBD2 aligns across 7 bases. Germline V gene lookup returns CDR1 LNHDA and CDR2 SQIVND (reference sequence). CDR3 length equals 15 residues. Trimming cost V 7 bases and J 6 bases; bases outside gene matches: 11. The CDR3 is CASTISKSGAGELFF. CDR3 nucleotides: TGTGCCAGTACCATAAGCAAGAGCGGGGCCGGGGAGCTGTTTTTT.

The chain couples TRBV14 to TRBJ2-2; D perhaps matches TRBD1 (5 bases). Germline V gene data show CDR1 as SGHDN and CDR2 as FVKESK. With 6 bases removed from V and 5 bases from J, the gap between germline ends came to 10 bases. The CDR3 length is 13 residues. In DNA form, the CDR3 reads TGTGCCAGCAGACAGGTTAATACCGGGGAGCTGTTTTTT. It translates to CASRQVNTGELFF.

J is TRBJ2-7 and V is TRBV19; D call uncertain. Trimming removed 4 bases at V and 6 bases at J, with 7 bases between. This CDR3 has 11 residues. Germline V lookup: CDR1 LNHDA, CDR2 SQIVND (reference sequence). The CDR3, as DNA: TGTGCCAGTAGTACAAGGAGCGAGCAGTACTTC. Amino acids: CASSTRSEQYF.

This clone occurred a few times. The chain recombines TRBV7-8 with TRBJ1-4; D remains ambiguous. The V and J ends lost 6 bases and 8 bases respectively, with 10 bases between them. Germline loops: CDR1 SGHVS, CDR2 FQNEAQ. The CDR3 totals 12 residues. The CDR3 DNA sequence: TGTGCCAGCAGACGGGAGGGCGAAAAACTGTTTTTT. Amino acids: CASRREGEKLFF.

This clone has only a few counts. The chain couples TRBV27 to TRBJ1-1; 7 positions match TRBD1. Germline assignment: CDR1 MNHEY and CDR2 SMNVEV (reference sequence). There are 14 residues in the CDR3. V lost 5 bases, J lost 6 bases, and 9 bases stayed unmatched. CDR3 loop: CASSTQQGRSEAFF. In nucleotides, the CDR3 is TGTGCCAGCAGTACTCAACAGGGGAGGTCTGAAGCTTTCTTT.

This clone was seen a few times. A read error may account for a junction end that differs from germline. The J gene is TRBJ1-4, the V gene TRBV4-1; no clear D gene. CDR1 and CDR2 from the germline V gene are MGHRA and YSYEKL. The CDR3 spans 14 residues. CDR3 bases: TGCGCCAGCAGACAAGATCCCGCTAATGAAAAACTGTTTTTT. It translates to CASRQDPANEKLFF.

In its sample, this clone was seen a few times. V gene TRBV28 combines with J gene TRBJ1-2, with 7 bases fitting TRBD1. J gave up 6 bases and V 5 bases, and 3 bases lay outside the gene matches. Germline values: CDR1 MDHEN, CDR2 SYDVKM. The CDR3 consists of 12 residues. The CDR3 here is CASSPGTDGYTF. In DNA, the CDR3 is TGTGCCAGCAGTCCCGGGACAGATGGCTACACCTTC.

This clone was recorded a few times. This chain connects TRBV10-3 to TRBJ2-7; a weak D match, TRBD1 (7 bases). V gave up 4 bases and J gave up 4 bases, with 17 bases separating them. The CDR3 extends over 15 amino acids. Germline-derived CDR1 and CDR2 are ENHRY and SYGVKD. The CDR3 region has the DNA TGTGCCATCAGTGGGGACAGCGGGTCAGATTACGAGCAGTACTTC. Its protein product is CAISGDSGSDYEQYF.

V usage is TRBV9 and J usage is TRBJ2-5; D perhaps matches TRBD2 (6 bases). The CDR3 has 15 residues. V lost 4 bases, J lost 5 bases, and 18 bases lay in between. Germline CDR1 reads SGDLS; CDR2 reads YYNGEE. The CDR3, as DNA: TGTGCCAGCAGCCCGGAGGGAGCCCCCCCCGAGACCCAGTACTTC. Protein product: CASSPEGAPPETQYF.

This chain connects TRBV6-5 to TRBJ2-7; 9 nucleotides match TRBD1. Losses at the gene ends were 4 bases for V and 3 bases for J; bases not matched to a gene: 7. From germline, CDR1 is MNHEY and CDR2 SVGAGI. CDR3 size: 15 residues. The CDR3 coding sequence is TGTGCCAGCAGTTTACCGGGACAGGGAGACTACGAGCAGTACTTC. This encodes CASSLPGQGDYEQYF.

This clone showed up just a few times. The chain recombines TRBV2 with TRBJ1-2; 8 nucleotides line up with TRBD1. CDR1 SNHLY and CDR2 FYNNEI come from the germline V gene. Unmatched junction bases numbered 12, after V lost 11 bases and J lost 1 base. The CDR3 runs to 15 residues. The CDR3 coding sequence is TGTGCCTTTTTAGGAGACAGGGGTATTAACTATGGCTACACCTTC. It yields the protein CAFLGDRGINYGYTF.

The sample holds a few counts of this clone. The chain couples TRBV4-2 to TRBJ1-2; the D is unclear. From germline, CDR1 is LGHNA and CDR2 YNFKEQ. This CDR3 has 12 residues. V was clipped by 8 bases and J by 10 bases, with 17 bases between them. The chain's CDR3 is CASGIGIRIYTF. For the CDR3, the DNA is TGTGCCAGCGGGATCGGGATTCGAATCTACACCTTC.

CDR3 bases: TGTGCCAGCAGCTGGGGACTGTCCTACGAGCAGTACTTC. Protein: CASSWGLSYEQYF. The rearrangement links TRBV5-8 to TRBJ2-7; D might be TRBD2 (6 bases). CDR3 length equals 13 residues. The V gene lost 3 bases and the J gene lost 1 base, with 8 bases spanning the gap. Germline V gene lookup returns CDR1 SGHTS and CDR2 YDEGEE.